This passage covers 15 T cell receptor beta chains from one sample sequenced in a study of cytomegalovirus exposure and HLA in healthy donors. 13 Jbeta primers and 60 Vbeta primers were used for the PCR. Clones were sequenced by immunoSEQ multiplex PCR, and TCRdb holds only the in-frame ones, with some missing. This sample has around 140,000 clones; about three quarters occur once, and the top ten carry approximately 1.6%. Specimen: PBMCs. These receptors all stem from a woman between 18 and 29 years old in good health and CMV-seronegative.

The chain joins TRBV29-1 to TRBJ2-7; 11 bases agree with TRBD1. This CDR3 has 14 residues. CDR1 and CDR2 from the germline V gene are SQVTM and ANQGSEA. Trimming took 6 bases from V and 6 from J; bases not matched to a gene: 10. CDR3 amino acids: CSVDTGTGGGEQYF. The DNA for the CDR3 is TGCAGCGTGGACACCGGGACAGGGGGGGGCGAGCAGTACTTC.

CDR3 DNA: TGTGCCAGCAGCTTACTGGCAGATCCTAACTATGGCTACACCTTC. Protein: CASSLLADPNYGYTF. This chain joins TRBV7-9 and TRBJ1-2; D gene unclear. Germline V gives CDR1 SEHNR, CDR2 FQNEAQ (reference sequence). The CDR3 consists of 15 residues. Deletions cut 2 bases from V and 0 bases from J, with 10 bases between.

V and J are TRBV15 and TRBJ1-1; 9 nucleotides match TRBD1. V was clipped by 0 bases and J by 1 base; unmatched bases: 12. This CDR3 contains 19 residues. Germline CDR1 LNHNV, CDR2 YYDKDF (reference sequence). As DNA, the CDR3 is TGTGCCACCAGCAGAGACCGGACAGGGGACGGTCTAAGGAACACTGAAGCTTTCTTT. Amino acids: CATSRDRTGDGLRNTEAFF.

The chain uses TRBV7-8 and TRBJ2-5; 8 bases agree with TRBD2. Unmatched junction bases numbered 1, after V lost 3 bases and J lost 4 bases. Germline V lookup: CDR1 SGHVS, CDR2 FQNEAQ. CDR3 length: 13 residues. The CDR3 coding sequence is TGTGCCAGCAGCTTCGGACTAGCAGAGACCCAGTACTTC. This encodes CASSFGLAETQYF. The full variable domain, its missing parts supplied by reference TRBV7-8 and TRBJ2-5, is GAGVSQSPRYKVAKRGQDVALRCDPISGHVSLFWYQQALGQGPEFLTYFQNEAQLDKSGLPSDRFFAERPEGSVSTLKIQRTQQEDSAVYLCASSFGLAETQYFGPGTRLLVL.

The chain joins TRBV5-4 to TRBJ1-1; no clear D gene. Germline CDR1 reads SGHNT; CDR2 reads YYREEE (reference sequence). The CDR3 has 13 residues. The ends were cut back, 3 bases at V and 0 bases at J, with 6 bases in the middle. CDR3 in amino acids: CASSSEMNTEAFF. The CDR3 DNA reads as TGTGCCAGCAGCTCGGAGATGAACACTGAAGCTTTCTTT.

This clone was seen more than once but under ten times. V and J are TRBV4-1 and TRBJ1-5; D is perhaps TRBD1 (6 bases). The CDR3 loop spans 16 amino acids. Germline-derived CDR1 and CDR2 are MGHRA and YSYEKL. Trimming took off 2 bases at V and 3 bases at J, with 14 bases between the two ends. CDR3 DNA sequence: TGCGCCAGCAGCCAATTCAACCAGGGGCTCAATCAGCCCCAGCATTTT. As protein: CASSQFNQGLNQPQHF.

The CDR3 here is CAWSPGRGAEAFF. The CDR3 DNA sequence: TGTGCCTGGAGCCCAGGTAGGGGCGCTGAAGCTTTCTTT. The chain couples TRBV30 to TRBJ1-1; D might be TRBD1 (5 bases). Trimming pared 3 bases from V and 6 bases from J, leaving 14 bases between. The CDR3 length is 13 residues. CDR1 is GTSNPN, CDR2 SVGIG, per germline (reference sequence).

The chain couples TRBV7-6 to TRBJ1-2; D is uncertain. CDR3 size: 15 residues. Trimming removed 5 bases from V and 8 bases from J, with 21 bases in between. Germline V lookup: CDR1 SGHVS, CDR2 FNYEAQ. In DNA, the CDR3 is TGTGCCAGCAGCCCGAAAACCGGATTCCCGGGGGGCTACACCTTC. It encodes CASSPKTGFPGGYTF.

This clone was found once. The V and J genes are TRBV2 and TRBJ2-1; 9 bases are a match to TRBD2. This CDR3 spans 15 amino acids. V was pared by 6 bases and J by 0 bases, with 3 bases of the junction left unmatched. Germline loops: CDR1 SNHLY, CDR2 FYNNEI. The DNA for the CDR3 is TGTGCCAGCAGAAGCGGGAGGACCTCCTACAATGAGCAGTTCTTC. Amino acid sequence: CASRSGRTSYNEQFF. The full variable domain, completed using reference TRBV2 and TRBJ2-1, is EPEVTQTPSHQVTQMGQEVILRCVPISNHLYFYWYRQILGQKVEFLVSFYNNEISEKSEIFDDQFSVERPDGSNFTLKIRSTKLEDSAMYFCASRSGRTSYNEQFFGPGTRLTVL.

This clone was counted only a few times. CDR3 sequence reads: CASSLTSGSETQYF. CDR3 nucleotide sequence: TGTGCCAGCAGCTTGACTAGCGGGAGTGAGACCCAGTACTTC. The chain uses TRBV5-4 and TRBJ2-5; 11 bases map to TRBD2. The CDR3 runs to 14 residues. Germline CDR1 SGHNT, CDR2 YYREEE (reference sequence). Unmatched junction bases numbered 1, after V lost 1 base and J lost 5 bases.

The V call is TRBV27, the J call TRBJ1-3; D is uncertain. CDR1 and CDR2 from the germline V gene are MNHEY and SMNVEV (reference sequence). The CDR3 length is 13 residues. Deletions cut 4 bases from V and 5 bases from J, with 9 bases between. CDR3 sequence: CASSSPGRNTIYF. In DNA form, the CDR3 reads TGTGCCAGCAGTTCCCCAGGCCGAAACACCATATATTTT.

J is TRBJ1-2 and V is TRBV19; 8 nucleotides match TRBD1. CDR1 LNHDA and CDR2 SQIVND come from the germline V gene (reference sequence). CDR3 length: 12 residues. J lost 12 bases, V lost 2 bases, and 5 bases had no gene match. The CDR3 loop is CASSISGGSHTF. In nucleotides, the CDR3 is TGTGCCAGTAGTATATCAGGGGGCAGCCACACCTTC.

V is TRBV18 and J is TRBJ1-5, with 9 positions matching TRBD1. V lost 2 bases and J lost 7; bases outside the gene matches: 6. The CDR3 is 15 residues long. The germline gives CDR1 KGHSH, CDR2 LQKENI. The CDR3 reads CASSPNRGHEQPQHF. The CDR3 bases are TGTGCCAGCTCACCAAACAGGGGGCATGAGCAGCCCCAGCATTTT.

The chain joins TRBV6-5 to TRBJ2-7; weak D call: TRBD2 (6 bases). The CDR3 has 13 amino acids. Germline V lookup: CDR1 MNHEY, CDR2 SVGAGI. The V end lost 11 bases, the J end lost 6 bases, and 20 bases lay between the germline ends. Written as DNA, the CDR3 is TGTGCCGCCGGGGAGGAGTTGATCGGCGAGCAGTACTTC. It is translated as CAAGEELIGEQYF.

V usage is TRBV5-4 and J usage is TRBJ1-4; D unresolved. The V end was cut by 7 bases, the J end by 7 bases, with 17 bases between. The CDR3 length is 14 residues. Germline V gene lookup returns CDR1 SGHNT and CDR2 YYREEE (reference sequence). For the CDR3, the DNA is TGTGCCAGCGGAGGCTGGGGTAAGGGTGAAAAACTGTTTTTT. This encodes CASGGWGKGEKLFF.